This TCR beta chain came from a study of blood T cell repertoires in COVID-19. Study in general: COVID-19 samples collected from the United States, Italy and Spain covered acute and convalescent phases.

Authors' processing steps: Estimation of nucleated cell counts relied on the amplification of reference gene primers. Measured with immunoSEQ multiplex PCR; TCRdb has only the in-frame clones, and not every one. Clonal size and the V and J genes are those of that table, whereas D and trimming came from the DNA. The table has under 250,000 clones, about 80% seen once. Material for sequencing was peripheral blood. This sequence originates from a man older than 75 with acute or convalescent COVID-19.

DNA of the CDR3: TGTGCCTGGAGCGGCGGCAGGGGTAAAAACATTCAGTACTTC. It codes for CAWSGGRGKNIQYF. The gene calls are TRBV30 and TRBJ2-4; TRBD1 is a possible D gene (6 bases). The germline gives CDR1 GTSNPN, CDR2 SVGIG (reference sequence). CDR3 length equals 14 residues. The ends were cut back, 3 bases at V and 4 bases at J, with 13 bases in the middle.